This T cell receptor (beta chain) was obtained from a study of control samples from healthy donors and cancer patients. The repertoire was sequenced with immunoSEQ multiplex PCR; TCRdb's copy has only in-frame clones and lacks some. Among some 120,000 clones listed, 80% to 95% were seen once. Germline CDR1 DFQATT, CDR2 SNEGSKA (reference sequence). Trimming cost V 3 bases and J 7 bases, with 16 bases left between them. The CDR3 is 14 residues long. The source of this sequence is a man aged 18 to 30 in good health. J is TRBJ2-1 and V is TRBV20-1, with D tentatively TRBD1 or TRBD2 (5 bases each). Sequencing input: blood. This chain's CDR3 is CSASEGWHTNEQFF. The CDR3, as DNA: TGCAGTGCTAGTGAGGGGTGGCACACGAATGAGCAGTTCTTC.